This T cell receptor (beta chain) was recovered during a study of blood T cell repertoires in COVID-19. Residents of about 25 US areas, aged roughly 18 to 89 years, made up the participants. Participant-given clinical history determined each cohort assignment. The repertoire was sequenced with immunoSEQ multiplex PCR; TCRdb's copy has only in-frame clones and lacks some. The repertoire holds some 510,000 clones, with 85% to 90% as singletons. Germline CDR1 and CDR2: SGHNT and YYREEE (reference sequence). The CDR3 runs to 15 residues. J lost 0 bases, V lost 4 bases, and 7 bases had no gene match. The chain is built from TRBV5-4 and TRBJ2-7; 7 bases fit TRBD2. The receptor comes from a woman aged 40 to 55 who had recovered from COVID-19. Source material: PBMCs or T cells enriched from blood (not recorded which). CDR3 in amino acids: CASSTGGESSYEQYF. In DNA, the CDR3 is TGTGCCAGCAGCACGGGGGGTGAGAGCTCCTACGAGCAGTACTTC.